Listed below are T cell receptor beta chains from one sample, sequenced in a study of blood T cell repertoires in COVID-19. Produced via immunoSEQ multiplex PCR; TCRdb's table is partial and in-frame only. The repertoire holds over 90,000 clones, with about 91% as singletons. The sample was peripheral blood. The receptors derive from a man aged 18 to 29 with acute or convalescent COVID-19. The CDR3 runs from the conserved cysteine through the conserved F or W. The D gene is left open where the match is weak. Not every row has a clone size; where given, it reads once, few, many or a size class.

j_call | d_call | v_call | clone_size | cdr3_nt | cdr3_aa
TRBJ2-1 | TRBD1 | TRBV14 | - | TGTGCCAGCAGCCCCAGACAGGGCCCTACCTACAATGAGCAGTTCTTC | CASSPRQGPTYNEQFF
TRBJ1-5 | - | TRBV19 | - | TGTGCCAGTAGTATGGGCAGGGGCGGAGAACAGCCCCAGCATTTT | CASSMGRGGEQPQHF
TRBJ1-3 | TRBD1 | TRBV6-5 | once | TGTGCCAGCAGTTACGGGACAGGGGCTGGAAACACCATATATTTT | CASSYGTGAGNTIYF
TRBJ1-5 | TRBD1 | TRBV6-6 | - | TGTGCCAGCAGTCGACAGGGGGCCGTTGGCAATCAGCCCCAGCATTTT | CASSRQGAVGNQPQHF
TRBJ1-5 | TRBD1 | TRBV6-6 | - | TGTGCCAGCAGTTACTCGGGGACAGGGGATCAGCCCCAGCATTTT | CASSYSGTGDQPQHF
TRBJ1-4 | - | TRBV18 | - | TGTGCCAGCTCACCACCGGGGCAGGGTGAAGTATTTTTT | CASSPPGQGEVFF
TRBJ1-1 | TRBD1 | TRBV15 | once | TGTGCCACCAGCAGGGCAGGGGGATGGACTGAAGCTTTCTTT | CATSRAGGWTEAFF
TRBJ1-1 | TRBD1 | TRBV12-3/TRBV12-4 | - | TGTGCCAGCAAAAGGACAGGGTCCACTGAAGCTTTCTTT | CASKRTGSTEAFF
TRBJ2-1 | - | TRBV2 | - | TGTGCCAGCAGTGAAAACCCAGCGGGCTATAATGAGCAGTTCTTC | CASSENPAGYNEQFF
TRBJ2-1 | TRBD2 | TRBV5-4 | - | TGTGCCAGCTCCGGGGGGAGGGGTTCCTACAATGAGCAGTTCTTC | CASSGGRGSYNEQFF
TRBJ1-6 | TRBD1 | TRBV5-1 | - | TGCGCCAGCCGCCCCTCAACAGGGGCCAATTCACCCCTCCACTTT | CASRPSTGANSPLHF
TRBJ2-7 | TRBD1 | TRBV28 | once | TGTGCCAGCACCCGGACAGGGCTTCCCTACGAGCAGTACTTC | CASTRTGLPYEQYF
TRBJ2-7 | - | TRBV6-5 | - | TGTGCCAGCAGTTACAGGCAGGGGGGAAGCTACGAGCAGTACTTC | CASSYRQGGSYEQYF
TRBJ2-5 | - | TRBV24-1 | - | TGTGCCACCAGTGACTCCCGACAGACCTTCCAAGAGACCCAGTACTTC | CATSDSRQTFQETQYF
TRBJ2-7 | TRBD1 | TRBV6-1 | - | TGTGCCAGCAGTGAATACGACAGGGGGCTCTACGAGCAGTACTTC | CASSEYDRGLYEQYF
TRBJ1-1 | TRBD1 | TRBV30 | - | TGTGCCGGGGAACAGGGGATGAACACTGAAGCTTTCTTT | CAGEQGMNTEAFF
TRBJ2-5 | - | TRBV2 | - | TGTGCCAGCCTAGGGACACAAGAGACCCAGTACTTC | CASLGTQETQYF
TRBJ2-2 | - | TRBV9 | - | TGTGCCAGCAGCGGAAGACAGGCGAACACCGGGGAGCTGTTTTTT | CASSGRQANTGELFF
TRBJ1-5 | - | TRBV2 | - | TGTGCCAGCAGTATAAACAGTCTTAGCAATCAGCCCCAGCATTTT | CASSINSLSNQPQHF
TRBJ2-1 | TRBD1 | TRBV6-5 | - | TGTGCCAGCAGTTACACCGGACAGGGATCCTACAATGAGCAGTTCTTC | CASSYTGQGSYNEQFF
TRBJ2-7 | TRBD1 | TRBV5-1 | - | TGCGCCAGCAGCTTCGGCCCTTCCGGGACAGGGCGCGAGCAGTACTTC | CASSFGPSGTGREQYF
TRBJ2-7 | - | TRBV6-1 | - | TGTGCCAGCAGTGAACGGTACGACTCCTACGAGCAGTACTTC | CASSERYDSYEQYF
TRBJ2-2 | TRBD2 | TRBV9 | - | TGTGCCAGCAGCGCCCTAGCGGGAGGTAACACCGGGGAGCTGTTTTTT | CASSALAGGNTGELFF
TRBJ2-1 | - | TRBV20-1 | - | TGCAGTGCTAGTAGAGGGAGGCCCACCTACAATGAGCAGTTCTTC | CSASRGRPTYNEQFF
TRBJ1-1 | - | TRBV3-1/TRBV3-2 | - | TGTGCCAGCAGCCGTGACACGAACACTGAAGCTTTCTTT | CASSRDTNTEAFF
TRBJ1-5 | TRBD1 | TRBV19 | once | TGTGCCAGTAGTCAGAGTACAGGGGGAGATCAGCCCCAGCATTTT | CASSQSTGGDQPQHF
TRBJ1-5 | TRBD1 | TRBV10-3 | - | TGTGCCATCAGTGAGTCGGGACAGATCGGGGGTCAGCCCCAGCATTTT | CAISESGQIGGQPQHF
TRBJ2-2 | TRBD2 | TRBV30 | few | TGTGCCTGGAGTGGATTAGCGGGAGTTACCGGGGAGCTGTTTTTT | CAWSGLAGVTGELFF
TRBJ1-1 | - | TRBV24-1 | once | TGTGCCACCAGTGATTTCATGAACACTGAAGCTTTCTTT | CATSDFMNTEAFF
TRBJ1-2 | TRBD1 | TRBV12-3/TRBV12-4 | - | TGTGCCAGCAGACCCCCGGGACAGGATGGCTACACCTTC | CASRPPGQDGYTF
TRBJ2-5 | - | TRBV3-1/TRBV3-2 | few | TGTGCCAGCAGTGGAGTGGAAGAGACCCAGTACTTC | CASSGVEETQYF
TRBJ1-2 | - | TRBV28 | - | TGTGCCAGCAGCCCTACAGGGTCGGGTGGCTACACCTTC | CASSPTGSGGYTF
TRBJ2-3 | TRBD2 | TRBV9 | - | TGTGCCAGCAGCTCCCATACTAGCGGGGAGCCCACAGATACGCAGTATTTT | CASSSHTSGEPTDTQYF
TRBJ1-3 | TRBD1 | TRBV19 | once | TGTGCCAGTAGGGCCACAGGGGGCCGAAGAAACACCATATATTTT | CASRATGGRRNTIYF
TRBJ1-4 | - | TRBV6-5 | - | TGTGCCAGCAGCACCTCGGGTAGATGGAATGAAAAACTGTTTTTT | CASSTSGRWNEKLFF
TRBJ1-3 | - | TRBV18 | - | TGTGCCAGCTCACCCCCCTCCGGGTTCTCTGGAAACACCATATATTTT | CASSPPSGFSGNTIYF
TRBJ2-5 | TRBD1 | TRBV6-5 | - | TGTGCCAGCAGGGGACAGGGGGCGATTCGAGAGACCCAGTACTTC | CASRGQGAIRETQYF
TRBJ2-5 | TRBD2 | TRBV7-9 | - | TGTGCCAGCAGCTTAGATTTGGGTCTAGCGGGAGGAGGCGAGACCCAGTACTTC | CASSLDLGLAGGGETQYF
TRBJ1-2 | TRBD1 | TRBV5-1 | - | TGCGCCAGCAGCTCGGACAGGGTTTCGGGTGGCTACACCTTC | CASSSDRVSGGYTF
TRBJ2-7 | TRBD1 | TRBV29-1 | - | TGCAGCGTGGAGGGACAGGCCTACGAGCAGTACTTC | CSVEGQAYEQYF
TRBJ1-1 | - | TRBV5-1 | - | TGCGCCAGCAGCTTGGGGGCAGCGAACACTGAAGCTTTCTTT | CASSLGAANTEAFF
TRBJ1-2 | - | TRBV9 | - | TGTGCCAGCAGCGTAGAGGAAGGGGCGAACTATGGCTACACCTTC | CASSVEEGANYGYTF
TRBJ2-7 | - | TRBV14 | - | TGTGCCAGCAGCCAAGATTTAGGGGCCCCCTACGAGCAGTACTTC | CASSQDLGAPYEQYF
TRBJ1-5 | - | TRBV19 | - | TGTGCCAGTAGTATCCTTGGACAGACCTTAGGGCCCCAGCATTTT | CASSILGQTLGPQHF
TRBJ2-7 | - | TRBV21-1 | - | TGTGCCAGCAGCAGACACCATTCCCCAGGAGGTAGGCACGAGCAGTACTTC | CASSRHHSPGGRHEQYF
TRBJ1-2 | TRBD1 | TRBV7-2 | once | TGTGCCAGCAGCTCGTACAGGGGGGTCGGGTATGGCTACACCTTC | CASSSYRGVGYGYTF
TRBJ1-1 | TRBD1 | TRBV19 | - | TGTGCCAGTAGCCTGGGCGGAACAGGGGGAGGTTTCTTT | CASSLGGTGGGFF
TRBJ2-3 | TRBD2 | TRBV11-2 | - | TGTGCCAGCAGCTTACGGGCTAGCGGGGTTAGGGGCACAGATACGCAGTATTTT | CASSLRASGVRGTDTQYF
TRBJ1-5 | TRBD1 | TRBV19 | - | TGTGCCAGTTACCAAGGGACAGGGGAACGGCAGCCCCAGCATTTT | CASYQGTGERQPQHF
TRBJ1-2 | - | TRBV3-1/TRBV3-2 | - | TGTGCCAGCAGACGCGGTGATGGCTACACCTTC | CASRRGDGYTF
TRBJ2-4 | TRBD1 | TRBV7-8 | - | TGTGCCAGCAGCTTCCCACAGGGGGTGGTCATAGGGCCAGCCAAAAACATTCAGTACTTC | CASSFPQGVVIGPAKNIQYF
TRBJ2-7 | TRBD2 | TRBV3-1/TRBV3-2 | - | TGTGCCAGCAGCCAACTATCAGCGGGAGGAGCCGGCGAGCAGTACTTC | CASSQLSAGGAGEQYF
TRBJ2-5 | - | TRBV12-3/TRBV12-4 | - | TGTGCCAGCAGTTTAGATGGCAAAGAGACCCAGTACTTC | CASSLDGKETQYF
TRBJ2-3 | - | TRBV18 | few | TGTGCCAGCTCACAACGCCTCACCGCATGGAGGGGCGCAACAGATACGCAGTATTTT | CASSQRLTAWRGATDTQYF
TRBJ1-3 | - | TRBV5-4 | - | TGTGCCAGCAGCTTGGAGGCGGCCGGAAACACCATATATTTT | CASSLEAAGNTIYF